This TCR beta chain was sequenced during a study of OX40 agonist ivuxolimab in advanced cancers. The study's findings and limits: Dose levels from 0.1 to 3.0 mg/kg saw CD4+ and CD8+ blood T cells expand clonally by week 6.

Regarding this clone: Its antigen is unidentified.

Produced via immunoSEQ multiplex PCR; TCRdb's table is partial and in-frame only. Of 65,000 to 75,000 clones listed, about nine tenths were seen once; the top ten hold roughly 0.59%. Germline V gives CDR1 SQVTM, CDR2 ANQGSEA. This CDR3 has 14 amino acids. J lost 3 bases, V lost 2 bases, and 4 bases had no gene match. Autoimmune disease history or systemic immunosuppression led to patient exclusion. Source: CD4+ or CD8+ T cells sorted from blood, taken in a trial of the OX40 agonist ivuxolimab. The chain recombines TRBV29-1 with TRBJ2-7; the match to TRBD2 covers 10 bases. This TCR was recovered from an adult with an advanced solid tumor such as melanoma, head and neck, liver or kidney cancer. In DNA, the CDR3 is TGCAGCGTTGAAACTAGCGGGGACCTCTACGAGCAGTACTTC. It translates to CSVETSGDLYEQYF.